These T cell receptor beta chains were read from a single sample in a study of T cells of healthy individuals. TCRdb reanalysed the 5' RACE reads using MiXCR and keeps one entry per CDR3 protein. The sample records 60,000 to 80,000 distinct CDR3 sequences, around 15% being singletons. The receptors here all came from a human donor in good health. Each CDR3 is given with its conserved first and last residue. Fields, in order: V gene, D gene, clone size, J gene, CDR3 DNA, CDR3 protein. The D gene is left open where the match is weak. Only some rows state a clone size, as once, few, many or a class for expanded clones.

V: TRBV12-3/TRBV12-4; D: .; size: many; J: TRBJ2-1; DNA: TGTGCCAGCAGTTTAGGGTGGGAGTCCTACAATGAGCAGTTCTTC; CDR3: CASSLGWESYNEQFF
V: TRBV27; D: .; size: many; J: TRBJ2-3; DNA: TGTGCCAGCAGTTTGATTAGCTCTCTTATTATTACGGCTTCAGATACGCAGTATTTT; CDR3: CASSLISSLIITASDTQYF
V: TRBV19; D: .; size: few; J: TRBJ1-2; DNA: TGTGCCAGTAGTATCCCCGGCACCGGTGGCTACACCTTC; CDR3: CASSIPGTGGYTF
V: TRBV5-1; D: .; size: many; J: TRBJ2-7; DNA: TGCGCCAGCAGCTCCGGAGGCTACGAGCAGTACTTC; CDR3: CASSSGGYEQYF
V: TRBV29-1; D: TRBD2; size: many; J: TRBJ2-1; DNA: TGCAGCGTTCCCACTAGCGGTCCTTACAATGAGCAGTTCTTC; CDR3: CSVPTSGPYNEQFF
V: TRBV19; D: .; size: .; J: TRBJ2-1; DNA: TGTGCCAGTAGTATAGTGAGAACGGGACTTCCTTACAATGAGCAGTTCTTC; CDR3: CASSIVRTGLPYNEQFF
V: TRBV20-1; D: .; size: few; J: TRBJ2-1; DNA: TGCAGTGCTAGCGGCAGAGCCTACAATGAGCAGTTCTTC; CDR3: CSASGRAYNEQFF
V: TRBV6-5; D: .; size: .; J: TRBJ1-3; DNA: TGTGCCAGCAGTTACTCTCCTGGAAACACCATATATTTT; CDR3: CASSYSPGNTIYF
V: TRBV6-5; D: .; size: many; J: TRBJ1-6; DNA: TGTGCCAGCAGTTACCGAGGACCCTTACCCCTCCACTTT; CDR3: CASSYRGPLPLHF
V: TRBV27; D: .; size: many; J: TRBJ1-5; DNA: TGTGCCAGCAGTTTATCGTCGGGGAATCAGCCCCAGCATTTT; CDR3: CASSLSSGNQPQHF
V: TRBV5-1; D: .; size: many; J: TRBJ2-1; DNA: TGCGCCAGCAGCATCCGGGACGGTTACAATGAGCAGTTCTTC; CDR3: CASSIRDGYNEQFF
V: TRBV2; D: .; size: .; J: TRBJ2-3; DNA: TGTGCCAGCAGTTACTTCCAGGGGCCCTCCGGAGATACGCAGTATTTT; CDR3: CASSYFQGPSGDTQYF
V: TRBV20-1; D: .; size: many; J: TRBJ1-3; DNA: TGCAGTGCTAGGGGAACAGACAGAAACACCATATATTTT; CDR3: CSARGTDRNTIYF
V: TRBV30; D: .; size: many; J: TRBJ1-2; DNA: TGTGCCTGGAGTCCTCAGGGGATCTATGGCTACACCTTC; CDR3: CAWSPQGIYGYTF
V: TRBV11-3; D: .; size: few; J: TRBJ2-1; DNA: TGTGCCAGCAGCCCAGGGGGGGGAGCCGTGGTGAATGAGCAGTTCTTC; CDR3: CASSPGGGAVVNEQFF
V: TRBV12-3/TRBV12-4; D: TRBD2; size: .; J: TRBJ2-3; DNA: TGTGCCAGCAGTATGACTAGCGGGGAGGCAGATACGCAGTATTTT; CDR3: CASSMTSGEADTQYF
V: TRBV7-3; D: .; size: many; J: TRBJ2-5; DNA: TGTGCCAGCAGCTTAAGTGGGGGAGAAGAGACCCAGTACTTC; CDR3: CASSLSGGEETQYF